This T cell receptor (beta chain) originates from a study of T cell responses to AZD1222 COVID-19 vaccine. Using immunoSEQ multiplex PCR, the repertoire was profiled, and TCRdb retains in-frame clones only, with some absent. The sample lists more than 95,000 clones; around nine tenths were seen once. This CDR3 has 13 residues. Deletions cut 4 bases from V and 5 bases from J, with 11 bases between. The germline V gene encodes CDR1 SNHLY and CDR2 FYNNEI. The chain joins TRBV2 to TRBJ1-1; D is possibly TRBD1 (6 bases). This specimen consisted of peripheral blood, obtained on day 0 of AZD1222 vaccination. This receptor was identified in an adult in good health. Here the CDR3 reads CASSGVRGTEAFF. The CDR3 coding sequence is TGTGCCAGCAGTGGGGTTAGGGGGACTGAAGCTTTCTTT. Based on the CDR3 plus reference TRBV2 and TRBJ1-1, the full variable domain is EPEVTQTPSHQVTQMGQEVILRCVPISNHLYFYWYRQILGQKVEFLVSFYNNEISEKSEIFDDQFSVERPDGSNFTLKIRSTKLEDSAMYFCASSGVRGTEAFFGQGTRLTVV.